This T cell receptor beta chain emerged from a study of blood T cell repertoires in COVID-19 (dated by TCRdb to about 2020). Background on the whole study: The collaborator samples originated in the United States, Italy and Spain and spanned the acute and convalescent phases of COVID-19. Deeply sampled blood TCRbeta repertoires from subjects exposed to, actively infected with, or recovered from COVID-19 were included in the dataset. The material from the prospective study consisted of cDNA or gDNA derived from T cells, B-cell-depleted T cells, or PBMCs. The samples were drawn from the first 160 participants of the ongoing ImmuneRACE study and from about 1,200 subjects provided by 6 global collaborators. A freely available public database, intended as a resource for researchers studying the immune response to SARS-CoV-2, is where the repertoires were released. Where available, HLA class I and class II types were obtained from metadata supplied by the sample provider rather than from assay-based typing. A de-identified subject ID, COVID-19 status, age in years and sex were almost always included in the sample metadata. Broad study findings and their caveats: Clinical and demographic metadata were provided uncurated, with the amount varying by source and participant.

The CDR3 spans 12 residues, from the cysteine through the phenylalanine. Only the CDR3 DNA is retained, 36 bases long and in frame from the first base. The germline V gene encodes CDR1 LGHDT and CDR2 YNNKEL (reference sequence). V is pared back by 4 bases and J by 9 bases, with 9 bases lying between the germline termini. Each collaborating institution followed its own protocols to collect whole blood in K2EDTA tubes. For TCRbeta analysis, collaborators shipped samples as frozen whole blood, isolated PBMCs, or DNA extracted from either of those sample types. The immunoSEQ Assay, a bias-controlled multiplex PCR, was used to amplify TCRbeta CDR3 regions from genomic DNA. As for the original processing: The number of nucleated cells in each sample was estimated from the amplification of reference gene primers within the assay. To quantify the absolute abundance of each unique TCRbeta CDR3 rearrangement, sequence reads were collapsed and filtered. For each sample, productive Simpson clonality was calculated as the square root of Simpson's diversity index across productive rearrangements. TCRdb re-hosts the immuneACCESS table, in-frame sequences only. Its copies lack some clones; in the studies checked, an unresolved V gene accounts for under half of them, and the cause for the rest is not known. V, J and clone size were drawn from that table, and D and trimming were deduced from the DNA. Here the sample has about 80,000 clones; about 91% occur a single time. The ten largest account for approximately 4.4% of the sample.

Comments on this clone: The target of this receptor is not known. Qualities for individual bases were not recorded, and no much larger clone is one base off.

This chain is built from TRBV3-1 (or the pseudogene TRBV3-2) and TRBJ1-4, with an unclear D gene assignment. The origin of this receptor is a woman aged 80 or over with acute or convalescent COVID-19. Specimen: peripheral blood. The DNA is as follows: TGTGCCAGCAGCCCAAACATGAAAAAACTGTTTTTT. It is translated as CASSPNMKKLFF.